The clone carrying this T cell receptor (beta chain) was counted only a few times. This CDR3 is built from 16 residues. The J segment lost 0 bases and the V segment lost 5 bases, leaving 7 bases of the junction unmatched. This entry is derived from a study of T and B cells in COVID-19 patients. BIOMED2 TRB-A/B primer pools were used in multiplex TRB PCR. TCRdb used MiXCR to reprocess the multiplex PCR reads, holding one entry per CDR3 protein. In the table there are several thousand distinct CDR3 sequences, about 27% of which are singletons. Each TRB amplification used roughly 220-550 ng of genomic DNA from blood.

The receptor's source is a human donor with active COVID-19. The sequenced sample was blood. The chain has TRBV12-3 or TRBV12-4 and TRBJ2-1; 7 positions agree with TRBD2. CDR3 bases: TGTGCCAGCAGTCTCCAGCGGGGAAGCTCCTACAATGAGCAGTTCTTC. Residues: CASSLQRGSSYNEQFF.